Listed here are 19 T cell receptor beta chains from one sample, sequenced in a study of shared clonotypes between healthy human individuals (dated by TCRdb to between 2020 and 2021). The library was made by the immunoSEQ multiplex PCR assay. Sourced from immuneACCESS, this table was stored by TCRdb with only in-frame sequences that have V and J called. A share of the clones is absent; for the studies checked, an unresolved V gene accounts for under half, and the remainder has no known explanation. The sample table shows about a million clones, and about 70% are seen once. The top ten clonotypes cover approximately 1.5% of the sample. The sequenced sample consisted of memory CD4+ T cells sorted from blood. The label giving this sample's cell subset or site can be read as: CD45RA-negative fraction. Receptors were obtained from a man between 18 and 29 years old in good health.

This chain links TRBV5-6 with TRBJ1-1; 9 positions agree with TRBD1. The CDR3 spans 14 residues. V shed 4 bases and J 4 bases; nucleotides not matched to a gene: 5. Germline loops: CDR1 SGHDT, CDR2 YYEEEE. CDR3 amino acids: CASSLGQGTTEAFF. The CDR3, as DNA: TGTGCCAGCAGCCTGGGACAGGGTACCACTGAAGCTTTCTTT. Together with reference TRBV5-6 and TRBJ1-1, the CDR3 gives the full variable domain: DAGVTQSPTHLIKTRGQQVTLRCSPKSGHDTVSWYQQALGQGPQFIFQYYEEEERQRGNFPDRFSGHQFPNYSSELNVNALLLGDSALYLCASSLGQGTTEAFFGQGTRLTVV.

V usage is TRBV10-3 and J usage is TRBJ1-4; 9 nucleotides agree with TRBD1. This CDR3 is built from 14 residues. Germline trimming cut 2 bases from V and 7 bases from J; bases unmatched to any gene: 2. Germline V gives CDR1 ENHRY, CDR2 SYGVKD. Written as DNA, the CDR3 is TGTGCCATCAGTGAGCCGGGACAGGGTGAAAAACTGTTTTTT. Its translation: CAISEPGQGEKLFF.

The chain uses TRBV6-1 and TRBJ2-3; 8 positions agree with TRBD1. Germline V gene lookup returns CDR1 MNHNS and CDR2 SASEGT. CDR3 size: 16 residues. With 3 bases clipped from V and 4 bases from J, the junction kept 9 bases outside the gene matches. CDR3 nucleotide sequence: TGTGCCAGCAGTGAGAGGACAGGGATGCGGCCAGATACGCAGTATTTT. This sequence encodes CASSERTGMRPDTQYF.

V usage is TRBV7-2 and J usage is TRBJ2-2; 8 nucleotides match TRBD2. Trimming removed 1 base from V and 7 bases from J; junction bases left unmatched: 8. The V gene's germline CDR1 is SGHTA and CDR2 FQGNSA. The CDR3 totals 16 residues. CDR3 loop: CASSLVSGGKHGELFF. CDR3 DNA sequence: TGTGCCAGCAGCTTAGTAAGCGGGGGCAAGCACGGGGAGCTGTTTTTT.

This clone was observed a single time. V and J are TRBV7-2 and TRBJ1-2; the D is unclear. The CDR3 has 16 amino acids. V was trimmed by 0 bases and J by 8 bases, leaving 19 bases between them. The germline gives CDR1 SGHTA, CDR2 FQGNSA. CDR3 DNA sequence: TGTGCCAGCAGCTTAGCGCTCGGGCCATCTACTCGAGGCTACACCTTC. It specifies CASSLALGPSTRGYTF.

The chain uses TRBV10-3 and TRBJ2-2; maybe TRBD1 (7 bases). V shed 7 bases and J shed 1 base, with 16 bases lying between them. Germline V CDR1 and CDR2: ENHRY, SYGVKD. The CDR3 length is 16 residues. The CDR3 nucleotides read TGTGCCATCACCCCCTCCCAGGGGGGGAACACCGGGGAGCTGTTTTTT. This translates into CAITPSQGGNTGELFF.

J is TRBJ2-2 and V is TRBV10-3; 11 bases map to TRBD1. There are 14 residues in the CDR3. From germline, CDR1 is ENHRY and CDR2 SYGVKD. V lost 9 bases, J lost 0 bases, and 0 bases stayed unmatched. This CDR3 is CAMGQGANTGELFF. DNA for the CDR3: TGTGCCATGGGACAGGGGGCGAACACCGGGGAGCTGTTTTTT.

The rearrangement joins TRBV28 to TRBJ1-4; TRBD1 agrees at 11 bases. This CDR3 contains 15 residues. V shed 6 bases and J 10 bases; nucleotides not matched to a gene: 10. Germline assignment: CDR1 MDHEN and CDR2 SYDVKM. CDR3 in amino acids: CASSARGQGVGKLFF. The CDR3, as DNA: TGTGCCAGCAGCGCGCGGGGACAGGGGGTCGGAAAACTGTTTTTT. Combining the CDR3 with reference TRBV28 and TRBJ1-4 gives the whole variable domain DVKVTQSSRYLVKRTGEKVFLECVQDMDHENMFWYRQDPGLGLRLIYFSYDVKMKEKGDIPEGYSVSREKKERFSLILESASTNQTSMYLCASSARGQGVGKLFFGSGTQLSVL.

The CDR3 nucleotides are TGTGCCTGGACTCGGGGGGCCGGGTACGAGCAGTACTTC. It translates to CAWTRGAGYEQYF. The rearrangement joins TRBV30 to TRBJ2-7; TRBD2 is a possible D gene (7 bases). V was shortened by 4 bases and J by 4 bases, with 14 bases between the two germline ends. The CDR3 runs 13 residues. The V gene's germline CDR1 is GTSNPN and CDR2 SVGIG (reference sequence).

The rearrangement links TRBV5-1 to TRBJ2-5; 7 nucleotides line up with TRBD2. This CDR3 contains 14 residues. Unmatched junction bases numbered 7, after V lost 4 bases and J lost 4 bases. Per germline, CDR1 SGHRS and CDR2 YFSETQ. The DNA of the CDR3 is TGCGCCAGCAGCCCCTCAAGGGAGGGAGAGACCCAGTACTTC. Protein product: CASSPSREGETQYF.

This clone was detected once. Just one base apart from a much larger clone, this may be a read error. The V gene is TRBV7-9, the J gene TRBJ1-6; no reliable D call. Per germline, CDR1 SEHNR and CDR2 FQNEAQ (reference sequence). The V and J ends lost 6 bases and 7 bases respectively, with 7 bases between them. The CDR3 loop spans 12 amino acids. The CDR3 region has the DNA TGTGCCAGCAGTGCGGGGAATTCACCCCTCCACTTT. This encodes CASSAGNSPLHF.

The V call is TRBV5-1, the J call TRBJ1-6, with D perhaps TRBD1 (6 bases). Per germline, CDR1 SGHRS and CDR2 YFSETQ. The V gene lost 4 bases and the J gene lost 0 bases, with 11 bases spanning the gap. The CDR3 contains 16 residues. The CDR3 nucleotides read TGCGCCAGCAGCCACAGGGAGAGCTCCTATAATTCACCCCTCCACTTT. This gives the protein CASSHRESSYNSPLHF. The complete variable domain, with remaining parts taken from reference TRBV5-1 and TRBJ1-6, reads KAGVTQTPRYLIKTRGQQVTLSCSPISGHRSVSWYQQTPGQGLQFLFEYFSETQRNKGNFPGRFSGRQFSNSRSEMNVSTLELGDSALYLCASSHRESSYNSPLHFGNGTRLTVT.

The rearrangement links TRBV7-2 to TRBJ2-1, with D perhaps TRBD2 (6 bases). Germline CDR1 and CDR2: SGHTA and FQGNSA. V shed 1 base and J shed 6 bases, with 19 bases lying between them. The CDR3 contains 17 residues. The chain's CDR3 is CASSLVRGGGSLNEQFF. In nucleotides, the CDR3 is TGTGCCAGCAGCTTAGTAAGGGGAGGAGGGTCCCTCAATGAGCAGTTCTTC. Drawing the rest from reference TRBV7-2 and TRBJ2-1, the complete variable domain is GAGVSQSPSNKVTEKGKDVELRCDPISGHTALYWYRQSLGQGLEFLIYFQGNSAPDKSGLPSDRFSAERTGGSVSTLTIQRTQQEDSAVYLCASSLVRGGGSLNEQFFGPGTRLTVL.

The rearrangement joins TRBV13 to TRBJ2-7, with D possibly TRBD2 on 5 matching bases. With 3 bases removed from V and 2 bases from J, the gap between germline ends came to 8 bases. This CDR3 contains 13 residues. The V gene's germline CDR1 is PRHDT and CDR2 FYEKMQ (reference sequence). The CDR3 sequence is CASSFDGAYEQYF. For the CDR3, the DNA is TGTGCCAGCAGCTTCGACGGGGCCTACGAGCAGTACTTC.

Only a few counts were recorded for this clone. Mismatch with germline at one junction end may stem from a read error. CDR3 sequence (DNA): TGCGCCAGCGGCCTAAACACGGGGGAGCTGTTTTTT. Its translation is CASGLNTGELFF. The chain uses TRBV5-1 and TRBJ2-2; D ambiguous. The CDR3 has 12 amino acids. Germline CDR1 SGHRS, CDR2 YFSETQ.

In its sample, this clone was seen a few times. The rearrangement joins TRBV5-4 to TRBJ2-1, with D tentatively TRBD1 or TRBD2 (7 bases each). Germline CDR1 and CDR2: SGHNT and YYREEE (reference sequence). With 4 bases removed from V and 3 bases from J, the gap between germline ends came to 17 bases. The CDR3 is 16 residues long. CDR3 in DNA: TGTGCCAGCAGCCTTCAGGGGGGGGCCATCTACAATGAGCAGTTCTTC. Protein product: CASSLQGGAIYNEQFF.

Worth noting for this clone: The sample contains more than one DNA sequence encoding this CDR3. This chain joins TRBV6-6 and TRBJ1-3; unclear D gene. The CDR3 is 15 residues long. V lost 3 bases and J 0 bases, leaving 9 bases between the germline ends. Germline V gene sequence: CDR1 MNHNY, CDR2 SVGAGI (reference sequence). The CDR3 loop is CASSYGQSSGNTIYF. The CDR3 nucleotides are TGTGCCAGCAGTTATGGGCAGAGCTCTGGAAACACCATATATTTT.

The chain is built from TRBV5-1 and TRBJ2-5; TRBD1 agrees at 11 bases. Germline V lookup: CDR1 SGHRS, CDR2 YFSETQ. This CDR3 is built from 15 residues. Trimming cost V 4 bases and J 4 bases; bases outside gene matches: 6. The CDR3 is CASSPDRGRRETQYF. For the CDR3, the DNA is TGCGCCAGCAGCCCGGACAGGGGGCGAAGAGAGACCCAGTACTTC.

This clone has just a few counts. DNA of the CDR3: TGTGCCAGCAGCTTAGCGGCGGGGGGCCTGTCCGAGCAGTACTTC. Its protein is CASSLAAGGLSEQYF. J is TRBJ2-7 and V is TRBV5-4; TRBD2 matches 8 bases. The CDR3 consists of 15 residues. V was pared by 2 bases and J by 6 bases, with 10 bases of the junction left unmatched. The V gene's germline CDR1 is SGHNT and CDR2 YYREEE (reference sequence).